This is a list of T cell receptor beta chains from one sample in a study of blood T cell repertoires in COVID-19. The assay was immunoSEQ multiplex PCR, and TCRdb's table has in-frame clones only and misses some. Here the sample spans approximately 250,000 clones, 70% to 90% being singletons. The sequencing input was peripheral blood. These TCRs come from a man between 45 and 60 years old with COVID-19, enrolled during active disease. The CDR3 runs from the conserved cysteine through the conserved F or W. A row's size may be missing; if present it is once, few, many or a size class.

V,J,size,CDR3
TRBV7-9,TRBJ1-6,-,CASSLPPGEGVSYNSPLHF
TRBV29-1,TRBJ1-2,-,CSVRTGVNYGYTF
TRBV4-1,TRBJ1-2,-,CASSPQPPLQGYYGYTF
TRBV19,TRBJ2-5,-,CASSIRRTSGGYGETQYF
TRBV27,TRBJ2-7,-,CASSLSSGGTYEQYF
TRBV30,TRBJ2-2,-,CLGGWGGPPGELFF
TRBV21-1,TRBJ1-1,-,CASREGAQPRRRNTEAFF
TRBV5-4,TRBJ1-1,-,CASSLGGRGAGTEAFF
TRBV19,TRBJ1-2,once,CASSSLGRSGYGYTF
TRBV14,TRBJ2-7,-,CASSQNRGYEQYF
TRBV15,TRBJ2-7,-,CATSGRLAGGPYEQYF
TRBV7-9,TRBJ2-3,-,CASRRISGGTTDTQYF
TRBV6-2/TRBV6-3,TRBJ2-3,-,CASSPQGTQYF
TRBV9,TRBJ1-1,-,CASSVSRVNTEAFF
TRBV3-1/TRBV3-2,TRBJ1-2,-,CASSQVKGGGGGYTF
TRBV10-1,TRBJ2-1,-,CASSESRPAFYNEQFF
TRBV10-3,TRBJ2-5,-,CAINAGAGQETQYF
TRBV7-9,TRBJ1-4,-,CASSLGPGGTNEKLFF
TRBV2,TRBJ2-2,-,CASSGSRNTGELFF
TRBV6-6,TRBJ2-3,few,CASRKGVTDTQYF
TRBV11-2,TRBJ2-1,-,CASSLIAVGLNEQFF
TRBV2,TRBJ2-3,-,CASRRLAMSADTQYF
TRBV19,TRBJ2-1,-,CASTLGGLGEQFF
TRBV3-1/TRBV3-2,TRBJ1-5,-,CASSQGPGGNQPQHF
TRBV11-2,TRBJ2-1,few,CASSPLLAGVRHEQFF
TRBV30,TRBJ2-5,-,CAWSGGAPETQYF
TRBV7-9,TRBJ2-7,-,CASSETDYEQYF
TRBV5-1,TRBJ1-6,-,CASSETGGRNSPLHF
TRBV5-4,TRBJ2-2,-,CASSLGQGATGELFF
TRBV7-2,TRBJ2-3,-,CASSLGGRMDTQYF
TRBV9,TRBJ2-1,-,CASSFRAGGNSYNEQFF
TRBV14,TRBJ1-2,few,CASSPQGNRYGYTF
TRBV11-2,TRBJ2-3,-,CASSLVTRGFPDTQYF
TRBV10-3,TRBJ1-4,-,CAISDTIGQRGEKLFF
TRBV5-1,TRBJ2-5,-,CASSLVTGNQETQYF
TRBV11-2,TRBJ2-1,-,CASSFRDYDYEQFF
TRBV11-2,TRBJ2-2,-,CASSYADTGELFF
TRBV3-1/TRBV3-2,TRBJ1-5,-,CASSQGSGVQPQHF
TRBV6-5,TRBJ1-1,-,CASRSSGASEAFF
TRBV7-8,TRBJ1-1,-,CASSLGQGKNTEAFF
TRBV6-5,TRBJ2-2,medium-sized,CASSYSGQNTGELFF
TRBV29-1,TRBJ2-3,-,CSLKQGTDTQYF
TRBV7-9,TRBJ2-7,-,CASMEWTASYEQYF
TRBV4-1,TRBJ2-2,-,CASSQEWLGPPNTGELFF